This T cell receptor beta chain was sequenced in a study of beta chain features in type 1 diabetes. Germline V CDR1 and CDR2: SQVTM, ANQGSEA. There are 15 residues in the CDR3. V was clipped by 7 bases and J by 0 bases, with 18 bases between them. Study-level findings and limits: Healthy donors had naive, central memory and Treg TCRB repertoires that appeared less similar than those seen among patients. Moderately but significantly shorter TCRB CDR3s were found in Type 1 diabetes patients in all four CD4+ subsets. Possible PCR preference for shorter templates applied equally to patients and controls.

Reverse transcription of all isolated RNA meant that expressed TCRB transcripts were sequenced. Sequencing was performed with immunoSEQ multiplex PCR; in TCRdb, only in-frame clones are kept and a portion is missing. The sample consists of over 200,000 clones, under 13% of them appearing once. This clone was found a few times. Its antigen is undetermined. The chain is built from TRBV29-1 and TRBJ1-1, with D unresolved. The sequence was collected from a man aged 30 to 39 with type 1 diabetes. Sequencing was done on a sample of naive CD4+ T cells from blood. Here the CDR3 DNA reads TGCAGCGGCACCTCCCCATTCGGTATGAACACTGAAGCTTTCTTT. It is translated as CSGTSPFGMNTEAFF.